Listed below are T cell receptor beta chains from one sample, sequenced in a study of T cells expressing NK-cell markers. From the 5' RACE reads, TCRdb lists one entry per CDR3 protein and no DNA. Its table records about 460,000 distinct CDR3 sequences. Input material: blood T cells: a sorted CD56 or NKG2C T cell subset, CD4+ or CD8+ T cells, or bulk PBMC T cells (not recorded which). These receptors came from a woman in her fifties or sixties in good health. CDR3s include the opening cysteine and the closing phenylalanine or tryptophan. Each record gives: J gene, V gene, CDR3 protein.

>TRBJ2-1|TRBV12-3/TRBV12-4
CASSFMLAGGGEQFF
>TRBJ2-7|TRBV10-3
CAIKGISSYEQYF
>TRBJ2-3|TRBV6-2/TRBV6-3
CASRTYSGATDTQYF
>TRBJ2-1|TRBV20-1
CSARGTRDEQFF
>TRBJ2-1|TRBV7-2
CASSLEGRHSASYNEQFF
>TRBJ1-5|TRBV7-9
CASSSDAGGRLPQHF
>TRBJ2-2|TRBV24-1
CATSGPSGRAAGELFF
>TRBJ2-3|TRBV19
CASSKLAGGIGTDTQYF
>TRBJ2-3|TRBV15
CATSRVGGASTDTQYF
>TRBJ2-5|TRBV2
CASRERGEETQYF
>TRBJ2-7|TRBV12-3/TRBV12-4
CASTPGLSYEQYF
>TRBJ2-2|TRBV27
CASKRDGRNTGELFF
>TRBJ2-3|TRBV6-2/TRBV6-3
CASSYQGLPTDTQYF